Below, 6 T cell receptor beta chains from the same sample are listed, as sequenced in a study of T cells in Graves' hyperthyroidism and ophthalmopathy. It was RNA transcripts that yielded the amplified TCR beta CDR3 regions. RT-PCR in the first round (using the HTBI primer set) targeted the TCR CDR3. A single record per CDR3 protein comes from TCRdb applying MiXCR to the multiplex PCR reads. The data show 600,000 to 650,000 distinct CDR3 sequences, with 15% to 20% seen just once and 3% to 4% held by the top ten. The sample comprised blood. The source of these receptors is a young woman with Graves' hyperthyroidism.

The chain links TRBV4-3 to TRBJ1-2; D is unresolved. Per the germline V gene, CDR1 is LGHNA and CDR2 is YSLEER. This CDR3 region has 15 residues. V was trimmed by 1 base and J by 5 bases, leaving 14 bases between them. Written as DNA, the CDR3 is TGCGCCAGCAGCCAAGGCAATGGGAGGAGATATGGCTACACCTTC. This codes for CASSQGNGRRYGYTF.

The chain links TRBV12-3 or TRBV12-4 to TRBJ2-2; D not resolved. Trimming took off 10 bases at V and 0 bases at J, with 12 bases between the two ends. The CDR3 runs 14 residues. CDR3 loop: CATLPETNTGELFF. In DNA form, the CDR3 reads TGTGCCACCCTCCCCGAGACGAACACCGGGGAGCTGTTTTTT.

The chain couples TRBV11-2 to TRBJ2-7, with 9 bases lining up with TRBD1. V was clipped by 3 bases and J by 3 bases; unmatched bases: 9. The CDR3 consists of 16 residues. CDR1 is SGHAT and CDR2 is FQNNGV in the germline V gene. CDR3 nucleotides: TGTGCCAGCAGCTTTGAGTACCGGGACAGGGTCTACGAGCAGTACTTC. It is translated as CASSFEYRDRVYEQYF.

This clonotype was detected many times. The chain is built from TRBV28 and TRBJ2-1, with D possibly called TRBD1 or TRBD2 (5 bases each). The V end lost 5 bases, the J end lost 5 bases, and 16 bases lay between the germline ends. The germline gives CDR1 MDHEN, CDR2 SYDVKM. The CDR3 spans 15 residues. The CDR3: CASSGPGTRHNEQFF. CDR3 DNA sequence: TGTGCCAGCAGTGGACCCGGGACCCGACACAATGAGCAGTTCTTC. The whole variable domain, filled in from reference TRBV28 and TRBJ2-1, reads DVKVTQSSRYLVKRTGEKVFLECVQDMDHENMFWYRQDPGLGLRLIYFSYDVKMKEKGDIPEGYSVSREKKERFSLILESASTNQTSMYLCASSGPGTRHNEQFFGPGTRLTVL.

CDR3: CASSLDGRVTGELFF. CDR3 DNA: TGCGCCAGCAGCTTGGACGGGAGGGTTACCGGGGAGCTGTTTTTT. The chain carries TRBV5-1 and TRBJ2-2; the match to TRBD2 covers 8 bases. CDR1 is SGHRS, CDR2 YFSETQ, per germline. V lost 0 bases, J lost 5 bases, and 3 bases stayed unmatched. There are 15 residues in the CDR3. Combining the CDR3 with reference TRBV5-1 and TRBJ2-2 gives the whole variable domain KAGVTQTPRYLIKTRGQQVTLSCSPISGHRSVSWYQQTPGQGLQFLFEYFSETQRNKGNFPGRFSGRQFSNSRSEMNVSTLELGDSALYLCASSLDGRVTGELFFGEGSRLTVL.

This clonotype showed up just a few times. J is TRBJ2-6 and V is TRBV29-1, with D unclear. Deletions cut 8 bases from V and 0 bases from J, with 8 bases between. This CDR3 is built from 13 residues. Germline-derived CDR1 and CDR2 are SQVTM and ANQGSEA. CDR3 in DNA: TGCAGCATTTGGACCTCTGGGGCCAACGTCCTGACTTTC. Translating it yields CSIWTSGANVLTF.